The 32 T cell receptor beta chains listed next were all sequenced from one sample in a study of long-term antiretroviral therapy in people with HIV. Running of the v3.0 immunoSEQ assay took place at survey level. Profiled with immunoSEQ multiplex PCR; TCRdb holds only in-frame clones, not every one. The table shows approximately 15,000 clones, with about 80% occurring only once. Source: unsorted PBMCs, taken 0.1 years after starting antiretroviral therapy. Every receptor here comes from a man aged 18-30 years with HIV.

V gene TRBV10-3 combines with J gene TRBJ2-7; perhaps D is TRBD1 or TRBD2 (5 bases each). Trimming took 8 bases from V and 0 from J, leaving 14 bases between them. Per germline, CDR1 ENHRY and CDR2 SYGVKD. This CDR3 is built from 14 residues. CDR3 sequence reads: CAIGETAISYEQYF. CDR3 DNA sequence: TGTGCCATCGGGGAGACAGCCATCTCCTACGAGCAGTACTTC.

This clone was seen a single time. In DNA form, the CDR3 reads TGTGCCGTCGGGGCCGGGGCCTACAATGAGCAGTTCTTC. This sequence encodes CAVGAGAYNEQFF. The V call is TRBV14, the J call TRBJ2-1; D tentatively fits TRBD1 or TRBD2 (5 bases each). The germline gives CDR1 SGHDN, CDR2 FVKESK. This CDR3 has 13 residues. Between the trimmed V and J ends, which lost 11 bases and 2 bases, there was a span of 13 bases.

The chain uses TRBV5-1 and TRBJ2-7; D remains unclear. The V end lost 2 bases, the J end lost 7 bases, and 13 bases lay between the germline ends. Germline V gene data show CDR1 as SGHRS and CDR2 as YFSETQ. The CDR3 is made up of 13 amino acids. The CDR3 reads CASSFAPGEEQYF. CDR3 in DNA: TGCGCCAGCAGCTTTGCCCCCGGTGAGGAGCAGTACTTC.

This clone has a handful of counts. This chain joins TRBV4-2 and TRBJ2-3; 8 nucleotides match TRBD2. V lost 3 bases to trimming and J lost 3 bases; unmatched junction nucleotides: 5. This CDR3 is 15 amino acids long. Germline V lookup: CDR1 LGHNA, CDR2 YNFKEQ. CDR3 in DNA: TGTGCCAGCAGCCAGGATGGCGGGGGGACAGATACGCAGTATTTT. Translating gives CASSQDGGGTDTQYF.

This clone was observed a few times. The V and J genes are TRBV4-2 and TRBJ1-6; D is unclear. Trimming took 0 bases from V and 5 from J, leaving 14 bases between them. The germline V gene encodes CDR1 LGHNA and CDR2 YNFKEQ. This CDR3 has 17 residues. CDR3 region: CASSQEELGMNNSPLHF. DNA for the CDR3: TGTGCCAGCAGCCAAGAGGAGTTAGGGATGAATAATTCACCCCTCCACTTT.

V is TRBV7-8 and J is TRBJ1-1; 7 bases are a match to TRBD1. CDR3 length equals 14 residues. CDR1 SGHVS and CDR2 FQNEAQ come from the germline V gene. V dropped 4 bases and J dropped 3; count of bases not matched to a gene: 5. This CDR3 is CASSSQTGDTEAFF. CDR3 nucleotide sequence: TGTGCCAGCAGCTCCCAAACAGGGGACACTGAAGCTTTCTTT.

CDR3 region: CASSEGGGGYTF. CDR3 DNA: TGTGCCAGCAGTGAGGGCGGAGGAGGCTACACCTTC. The chain employs TRBV25-1 and TRBJ1-2; D not resolved. V was trimmed by 3 bases and J by 8 bases, leaving 10 bases between them. The CDR3 runs 12 residues. Germline CDR1 MGHDK, CDR2 SYGVNS.

The V gene is TRBV6-5, the J gene TRBJ1-1; D remains unclear. This CDR3 has 16 residues. CDR1 is MNHEY, CDR2 SVGAGI, per germline. V shed 1 base and J shed 0 bases, with 12 bases lying between them. The CDR3 region has the DNA TGTGCCAGCAGTTACTTTGATGACGGGGTGAACACTGAAGCTTTCTTT. It encodes CASSYFDDGVNTEAFF.

This chain links TRBV19 with TRBJ1-5, with D unresolved. Germline V gives CDR1 LNHDA, CDR2 SQIVND (reference sequence). V was clipped by 4 bases and J by 7 bases, with 14 bases between them. There are 14 residues in the CDR3. DNA of the CDR3: TGTGCCAGTAGTAGGAGCGAGGGTTTACAGCCCCAGCATTTT. This sequence encodes CASSRSEGLQPQHF.

The DNA of the CDR3 is TGTGCCAGCAGTGTCGAGGGCTTCTACGAGCAGTACTTC. Amino acids: CASSVEGFYEQYF. The chain has TRBV2 and TRBJ2-7; TRBD2 might be the D (5 bases). V lost 4 bases and J 3 bases, leaving 10 bases between the germline ends. Per germline, CDR1 SNHLY and CDR2 FYNNEI. CDR3 length equals 13 residues.

This sequence joins TRBV4-3 and TRBJ2-3, with 10 bases aligning to TRBD2. CDR1 LGHNA and CDR2 YSLEER come from the germline V gene. This CDR3 has 16 residues. V gave up 4 bases and J gave up 1 base; unmatched junction bases: 5. The CDR3, as DNA: TGCGCCAGCAGCCGACTCACTAGCGGGGGCACAGATACGCAGTATTTT. Translating gives CASSRLTSGGTDTQYF.

This clone was picked up one time. The chain has TRBV4-3 and TRBJ2-7, with 12 bases fitting TRBD2. The CDR3 has 18 amino acids. CDR1 LGHNA and CDR2 YSLEER come from the germline V gene. Trimming took 3 bases from V and 2 from J; bases not matched to a gene: 11. As DNA, the CDR3 is TGCGCCAGCAGCCACCTCCTCCCTAGCGGGGGGGACGCCTACGAGCAGTACTTC. Its protein product is CASSHLLPSGGDAYEQYF.

The chain recombines TRBV4-3 with TRBJ1-1; possibly TRBD1 for D (5 bases). The CDR3 totals 15 residues. Germline V gene sequence: CDR1 LGHNA, CDR2 YSLEER. Trimming removed 0 bases at V and 5 bases at J, with 13 bases between. The DNA for the CDR3 is TGCGCCAGCAGCCAAGAGTGGGGGACGCGAACTGAAGCTTTCTTT. Its translation is CASSQEWGTRTEAFF.

This rearrangement joins TRBV4-1 to TRBJ1-1; 7 bases are a match to TRBD1. CDR3 size: 15 residues. V lost 3 bases to trimming and J lost 3 bases; unmatched junction nucleotides: 7. Germline values: CDR1 MGHRA, CDR2 YSYEKL. The CDR3 loop reads CASSHRQGLDTEAFF. CDR3 in DNA: TGCGCCAGCAGCCACAGACAGGGATTGGACACTGAAGCTTTCTTT.

The chain is built from TRBV5-4 and TRBJ2-5; D is unresolved. The CDR3 runs 14 residues. Trimming pared 2 bases from V and 6 bases from J, leaving 14 bases between. CDR1 and CDR2 (germline): SGHNT, YYREEE (reference sequence). The CDR3 loop reads CASSFRGEIKTQYF. The CDR3 DNA reads TGTGCCAGCAGCTTTCGTGGGGAAATAAAGACCCAGTACTTC.

The rearrangement links TRBV30 to TRBJ2-3; no clear D. Trimming stripped 2 bases from V and 0 bases from J, with 9 bases between. The germline V gene encodes CDR1 GTSNPN and CDR2 SVGIG (reference sequence). CDR3 length: 14 amino acids. DNA of the CDR3: TGTGCCTGGAGTCGGGCCCTTAGCACAGATACGCAGTATTTT. It specifies CAWSRALSTDTQYF.

J is TRBJ2-2 and V is TRBV4-3; TRBD1 aligns across 8 bases. CDR3 length: 15 amino acids. Germline CDR1 reads LGHNA; CDR2 reads YSLEER. The junction had 5 bases not matched to a gene; V was cut back by 4 bases and J by 4 bases. CDR3: CASSPDRVGTGELFF. The CDR3 DNA sequence: TGCGCCAGCAGCCCGGACAGGGTGGGCACCGGGGAGCTGTTTTTT.

The genes are TRBV27 and TRBJ2-5; possibly TRBD2 for D (5 bases). Germline V lookup: CDR1 MNHEY, CDR2 SMNVEV (reference sequence). The length of the CDR3 is 15 residues. With 1 base removed from V and 1 base from J, the gap between germline ends came to 10 bases. CDR3 protein: CASSLYPGSQETQYF. The CDR3 region has the DNA TGTGCCAGCAGTTTATATCCGGGGAGCCAAGAGACCCAGTACTTC.

This chain links TRBV7-9 with TRBJ2-6, with D unclear. Trimming cost V 5 bases and J 0 bases, with 11 bases left between them. Looked up from germline, CDR1 is SEHNR and CDR2 is FQNEAQ (reference sequence). The CDR3 has 16 amino acids. The CDR3 region has the DNA TGTGCCAGCAGCCGTGGAGATGGCTCTGGGGCCAACGTCCTGACTTTC. Its translation: CASSRGDGSGANVLTF. The variable domain in full, completed from reference TRBV7-9 and TRBJ2-6, reads DTGVSQNPRHKITKRGQNVTFRCDPISEHNRLYWYRQTLGQGPEFLTYFQNEAQLEKSRLLSDRFSAERPKGSFSTLEIQRTEQGDSAMYLCASSRGDGSGANVLTFGAGSRLTVL.

V gene TRBV30 combines with J gene TRBJ2-4; TRBD1 is a possible D gene (6 bases). The CDR3 loop spans 16 amino acids. Germline V gene data show CDR1 as GTSNPN and CDR2 as SVGIG (reference sequence). The ends were cut back, 1 base at V and 2 bases at J, with 15 bases in the middle. The CDR3 DNA sequence: TGTGCCTGGAGTGAAGGACAGTCCCTGTCCAAAAACATTCAGTACTTC. Translated, it gives CAWSEGQSLSKNIQYF.

This rearrangement joins TRBV25-1 to TRBJ1-3; the D gene is possibly TRBD1 (6 bases). Germline V gene data show CDR1 as MGHDK and CDR2 as SYGVNS. Trimming cost V 3 bases and J 4 bases, with 10 bases left between them. CDR3 length equals 14 residues. The CDR3 sequence: CASSDKTGGNTIYF. For the CDR3, the DNA is TGTGCCAGCAGTGACAAGACAGGAGGAAACACCATATATTTT.

The V and J genes are TRBV10-1 and TRBJ1-5; D call uncertain. Germline CDR1 is WNHNN and CDR2 is SYGVQD (reference sequence). V was cut by 10 bases and J by 0 bases, with 10 bases left in between. The CDR3 loop spans 13 amino acids. CDR3 sequence reads: CAKLEYSNQPQHF. For the CDR3, the DNA is TGCGCCAAACTGGAGTATAGCAATCAGCCCCAGCATTTT.

This chain uses TRBV6-1 with TRBJ2-2; D is uncertain. Between the trimmed V and J ends, which lost 4 bases and 4 bases, there was a span of 13 bases. The germline CDR1 and CDR2 sequences are MNHNS and SASEGT. This CDR3 comprises 15 residues. CDR3 sequence reads: CASSGTLSLTGELFF. The CDR3, as DNA: TGTGCCAGCAGTGGTACCCTCTCTCTCACCGGGGAGCTGTTTTTT.

The chain couples TRBV7-9 to TRBJ1-1, with no clear D. Germline loops: CDR1 SEHNR, CDR2 FQNEAQ (reference sequence). Trimming removed 3 bases at V and 11 bases at J, with 13 bases between. There are 12 residues in the CDR3. CDR3 region: CASSLDRRNAFF. DNA for the CDR3: TGTGCCAGCAGCTTGGATCGTAGGAATGCTTTCTTT.

This chain joins TRBV18 and TRBJ2-3, with D tentatively TRBD1 (7 bases). V lost 6 bases and J lost 3, with 16 bases in between. Looked up from germline, CDR1 is KGHSH and CDR2 is LQKENI. There are 15 residues in the CDR3. CDR3 nucleotides: TGTGCCAGCTCGCGGGACAGTGGAACGACAGATACGCAGTATTTT. Encoded protein: CASSRDSGTTDTQYF.

V is TRBV12-5 and J is TRBJ2-2; a weak D match, TRBD2 (6 bases). The CDR3 loop spans 15 amino acids. Per the germline V gene, CDR1 is LGHNT and CDR2 is FRNRAP. The V end was cut by 5 bases, the J end by 4 bases, with 14 bases between. Here the CDR3 DNA reads TGTGCTAGTGGTGCGGCGGGACTGAGCACCGGGGAGCTGTTTTTT. Amino acids: CASGAAGLSTGELFF.

The chain is built from TRBV19 and TRBJ2-3, with D perhaps matching TRBD1 (5 bases). The CDR3 consists of 12 residues. CDR1 LNHDA and CDR2 SQIVND come from the germline V gene (reference sequence). Trimming took off 4 bases at V and 4 bases at J, with 6 bases between the two ends. The CDR3 loop reads CASSSRADTQYF. CDR3 coding DNA: TGTGCCAGTAGTAGCAGGGCAGATACGCAGTATTTT.

The CDR3 spells CASRHPRDRGSTDTQYF. Written as DNA, the CDR3 is TGTGCCAGCCGACACCCCCGGGACAGGGGGAGCACAGATACGCAGTATTTT. V gene TRBV5-6 combines with J gene TRBJ2-3, with TRBD1 matching over 11 bases. V was clipped by 7 bases and J by 0 bases; unmatched bases: 10. This CDR3 comprises 17 residues. CDR1 and CDR2 from the germline V gene are SGHDT and YYEEEE.

In this sample, this clone turned up once. V gene TRBV2 combines with J gene TRBJ2-1; tentative D call: TRBD1 (5 bases). Trimming removed 2 bases from V and 15 bases from J, with 11 bases in between. Looked up from germline, CDR1 is SNHLY and CDR2 is FYNNEI. The CDR3 consists of 11 residues. The CDR3 is CASSEPGLGFF. The CDR3, as DNA: TGTGCCAGCAGTGAACCAGGGTTGGGGTTCTTC.

The V and J genes are TRBV27 and TRBJ2-5; no definite D call. The CDR3 loop spans 13 amino acids. V shed 2 bases and J shed 5 bases, with 9 bases lying between them. Germline V CDR1 and CDR2: MNHEY, SMNVEV (reference sequence). The CDR3: CASSLQVWETQYF. The CDR3 coding sequence is TGTGCCAGCAGTTTACAGGTATGGGAGACCCAGTACTTC.

This clone was picked up one time. This chain links TRBV27 with TRBJ2-1; D is unclear. The CDR3 runs 14 residues. Germline-derived CDR1 and CDR2 are MNHEY and SMNVEV (reference sequence). The V end lost 8 bases, the J end lost 1 base, and 12 bases lay between the germline ends. Written as DNA, the CDR3 is TGTGCCAGCCGGGCGCCCGGTTCCTACAATGAGCAGTTCTTC. It yields the protein CASRAPGSYNEQFF.

The rearrangement links TRBV18 to TRBJ1-1; maybe TRBD1 (6 bases). The V end was cut by 5 bases, the J end by 4 bases, with 8 bases between. CDR3 length: 12 residues. The germline CDR1 and CDR2 sequences are KGHSH and LQKENI. CDR3 nucleotide sequence: TGTGCCAGCTCATCAGGGGCCACTGAAGCTTTCTTT. This sequence encodes CASSSGATEAFF.